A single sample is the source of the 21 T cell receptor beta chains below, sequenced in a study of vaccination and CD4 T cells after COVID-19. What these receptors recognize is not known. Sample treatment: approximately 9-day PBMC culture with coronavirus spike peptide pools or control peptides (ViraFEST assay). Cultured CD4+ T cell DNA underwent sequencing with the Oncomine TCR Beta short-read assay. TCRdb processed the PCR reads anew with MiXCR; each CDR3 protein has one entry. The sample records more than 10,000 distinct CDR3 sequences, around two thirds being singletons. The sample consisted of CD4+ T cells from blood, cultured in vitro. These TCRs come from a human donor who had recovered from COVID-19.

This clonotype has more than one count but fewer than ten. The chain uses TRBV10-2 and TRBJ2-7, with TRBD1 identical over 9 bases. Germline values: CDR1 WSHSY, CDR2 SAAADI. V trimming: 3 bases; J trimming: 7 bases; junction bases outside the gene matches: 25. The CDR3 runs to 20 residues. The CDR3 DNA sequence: TGCGCCAGCAGTGAAACTTGGGGCAGGTCGGGACAGGGAGGAGGTTGGGAGCAGTACTTC. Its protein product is CASSETWGRSGQGGGWEQYF.

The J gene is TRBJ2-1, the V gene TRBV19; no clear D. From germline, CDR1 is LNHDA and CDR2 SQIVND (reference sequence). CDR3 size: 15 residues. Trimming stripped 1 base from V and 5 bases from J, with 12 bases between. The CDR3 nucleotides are TGTGCCAGTAGTATAGTGAGGACCTTCCACAATGAGCAGTTCTTC. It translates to CASSIVRTFHNEQFF. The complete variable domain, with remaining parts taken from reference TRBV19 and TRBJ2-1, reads DGGITQSPKYLFRKEGQNVTLSCEQNLNHDAMYWYRQDPGQGLRLIYYSQIVNDFQKGDIAEGYSVSREKKESFPLTVTSAQKNPTAFYLCASSIVRTFHNEQFFGPGTRLTVL.

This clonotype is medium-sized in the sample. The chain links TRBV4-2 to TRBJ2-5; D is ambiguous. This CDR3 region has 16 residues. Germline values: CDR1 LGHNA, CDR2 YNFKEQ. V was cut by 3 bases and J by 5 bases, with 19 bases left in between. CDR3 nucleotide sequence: TGTGCCAGCAGCCAGGGTACCCTTCCCTTGGGGGAGACCCAGTACTTC. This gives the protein CASSQGTLPLGETQYF.

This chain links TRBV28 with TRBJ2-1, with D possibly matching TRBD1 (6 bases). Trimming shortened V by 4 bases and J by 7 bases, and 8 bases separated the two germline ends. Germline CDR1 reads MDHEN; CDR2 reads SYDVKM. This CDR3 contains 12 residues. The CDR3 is CASSWTVNEQFF. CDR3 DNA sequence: TGTGCCAGCAGTTGGACAGTGAATGAGCAGTTCTTC.

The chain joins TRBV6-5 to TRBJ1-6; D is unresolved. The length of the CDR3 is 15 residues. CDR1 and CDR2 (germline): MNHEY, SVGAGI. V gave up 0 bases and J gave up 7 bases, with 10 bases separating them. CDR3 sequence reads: CASSYSDALNSPLHF. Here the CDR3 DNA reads TGTGCCAGCAGTTACTCTGACGCCTTAAATTCACCCCTCCACTTT.

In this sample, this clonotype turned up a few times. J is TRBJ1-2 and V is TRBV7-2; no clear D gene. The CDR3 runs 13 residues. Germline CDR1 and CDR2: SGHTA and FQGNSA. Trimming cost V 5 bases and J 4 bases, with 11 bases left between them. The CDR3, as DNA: TGTGCCAGCAGCGAGAAGACAACCTATGGCTACACCTTC. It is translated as CASSEKTTYGYTF.

The CDR3 here is CAIRGYSNQPQHF. Here the CDR3 DNA reads TGTGCCATCAGAGGCTATAGCAATCAGCCCCAGCATTTT. The genes are TRBV10-3 and TRBJ1-5; D unresolved. This CDR3 contains 13 residues. Between the trimmed V and J ends, which lost 6 bases and 0 bases, there was a span of 6 bases. The germline V gene has CDR1 ENHRY and CDR2 SYGVKD.

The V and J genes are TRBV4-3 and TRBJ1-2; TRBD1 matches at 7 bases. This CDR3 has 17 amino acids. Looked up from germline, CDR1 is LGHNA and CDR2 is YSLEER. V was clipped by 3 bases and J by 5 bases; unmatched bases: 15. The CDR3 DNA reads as TGCGCCAGCAGCCAGGGCGAAGCTGGGACAGAACATTATGGCTACACCTTC. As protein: CASSQGEAGTEHYGYTF.

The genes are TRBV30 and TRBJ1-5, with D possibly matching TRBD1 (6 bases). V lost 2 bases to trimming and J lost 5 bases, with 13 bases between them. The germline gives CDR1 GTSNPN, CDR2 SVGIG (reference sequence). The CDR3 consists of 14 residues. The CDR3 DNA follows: TGTGCCTGGAGTCCAGGACAGACCTATCAGCCCCAGCATTTT. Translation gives CAWSPGQTYQPQHF.

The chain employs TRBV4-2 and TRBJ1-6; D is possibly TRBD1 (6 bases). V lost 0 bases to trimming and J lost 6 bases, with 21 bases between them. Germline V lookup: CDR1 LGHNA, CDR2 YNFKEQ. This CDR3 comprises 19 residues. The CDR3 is CASSQEIGGRGETNSPLHF. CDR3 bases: TGTGCCAGCAGCCAAGAGATTGGGGGGCGTGGAGAAACTAATTCACCCCTCCACTTT.

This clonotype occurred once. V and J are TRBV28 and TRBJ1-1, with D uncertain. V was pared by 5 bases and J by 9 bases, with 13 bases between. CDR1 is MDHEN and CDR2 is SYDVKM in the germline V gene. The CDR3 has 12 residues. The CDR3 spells CASSPQESQAFF. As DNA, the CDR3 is TGTGCCAGCAGTCCCCAGGAATCCCAAGCTTTCTTT.

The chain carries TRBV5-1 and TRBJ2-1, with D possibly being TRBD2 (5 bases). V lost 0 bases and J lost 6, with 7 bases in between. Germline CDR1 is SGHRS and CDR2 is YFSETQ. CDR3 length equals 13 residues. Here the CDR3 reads CASSLGGFNEQFF. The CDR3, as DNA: TGCGCCAGCAGCTTGGGAGGGTTCAATGAGCAGTTCTTC.

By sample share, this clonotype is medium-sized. CDR3 sequence reads: CASSSQGRQPQHF. CDR3 DNA: TGTGCCAGCAGTTCACAGGGGCGTCAGCCCCAGCATTTT. The V gene is TRBV12-3 or TRBV12-4, the J gene TRBJ1-5, with TRBD1 identical over 7 bases. V trimming: 4 bases; J trimming: 6 bases; junction bases outside the gene matches: 3. The CDR3 covers 13 residues.

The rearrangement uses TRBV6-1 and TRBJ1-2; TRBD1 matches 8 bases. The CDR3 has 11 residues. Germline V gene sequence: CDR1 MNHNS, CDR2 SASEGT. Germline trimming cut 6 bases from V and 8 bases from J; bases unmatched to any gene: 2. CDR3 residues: CASRAGGGYTF. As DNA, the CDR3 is TGTGCCAGCAGAGCAGGGGGCGGCTACACCTTC.

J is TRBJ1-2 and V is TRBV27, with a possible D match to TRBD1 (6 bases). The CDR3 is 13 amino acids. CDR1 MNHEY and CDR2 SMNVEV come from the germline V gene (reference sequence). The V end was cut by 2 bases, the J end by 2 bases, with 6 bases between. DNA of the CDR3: TGTGCCAGCAGTTTACAGGGGAACTATGGCTACACCTTC. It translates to CASSLQGNYGYTF.

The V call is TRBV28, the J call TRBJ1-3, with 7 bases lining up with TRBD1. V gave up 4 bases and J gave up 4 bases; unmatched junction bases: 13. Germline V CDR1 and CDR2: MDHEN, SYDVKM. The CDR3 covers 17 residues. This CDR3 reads CASSSPSKTGRGNTIYF. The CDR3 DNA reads TGTGCCAGCAGTTCCCCATCCAAGACAGGGAGGGGAAACACCATATATTTT.

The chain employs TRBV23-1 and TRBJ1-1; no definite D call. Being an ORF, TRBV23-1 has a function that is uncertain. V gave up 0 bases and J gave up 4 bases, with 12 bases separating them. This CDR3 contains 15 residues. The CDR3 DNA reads TGCGCCAGCAGTCAATCGGAGGGAGGTGGCACTGAAGCTTTCTTT. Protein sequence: CASSQSEGGGTEAFF.

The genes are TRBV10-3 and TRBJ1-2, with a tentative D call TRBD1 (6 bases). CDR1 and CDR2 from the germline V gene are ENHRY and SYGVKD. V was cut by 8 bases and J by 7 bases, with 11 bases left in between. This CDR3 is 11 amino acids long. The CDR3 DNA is TGTGCCATCGGACAGAATGGTGGCTACACCTTC. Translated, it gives CAIGQNGGYTF.

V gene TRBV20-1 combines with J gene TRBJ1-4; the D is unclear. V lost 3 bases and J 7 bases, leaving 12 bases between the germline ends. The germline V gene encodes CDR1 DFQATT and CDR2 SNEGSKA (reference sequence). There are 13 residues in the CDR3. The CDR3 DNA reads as TGCAGTGCTAGTAAAGGGTCGACTGAAAAACTGTTTTTT. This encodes CSASKGSTEKLFF.

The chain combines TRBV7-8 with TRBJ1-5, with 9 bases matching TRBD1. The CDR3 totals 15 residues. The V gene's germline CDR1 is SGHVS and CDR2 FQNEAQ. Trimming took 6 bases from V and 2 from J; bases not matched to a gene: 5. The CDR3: CASSTRDRGNQPQHF. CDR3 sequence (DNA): TGTGCCAGCAGTACCCGGGACAGGGGCAATCAGCCCCAGCATTTT.

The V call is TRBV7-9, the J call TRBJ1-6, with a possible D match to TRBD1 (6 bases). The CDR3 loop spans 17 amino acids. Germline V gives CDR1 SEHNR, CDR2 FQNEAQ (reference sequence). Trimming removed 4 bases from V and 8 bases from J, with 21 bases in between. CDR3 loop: CASSSGEGGEYDSPLHF. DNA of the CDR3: TGTGCCAGCAGCTCTGGAGAAGGGGGGGAGTATGATTCACCCCTCCACTTT.